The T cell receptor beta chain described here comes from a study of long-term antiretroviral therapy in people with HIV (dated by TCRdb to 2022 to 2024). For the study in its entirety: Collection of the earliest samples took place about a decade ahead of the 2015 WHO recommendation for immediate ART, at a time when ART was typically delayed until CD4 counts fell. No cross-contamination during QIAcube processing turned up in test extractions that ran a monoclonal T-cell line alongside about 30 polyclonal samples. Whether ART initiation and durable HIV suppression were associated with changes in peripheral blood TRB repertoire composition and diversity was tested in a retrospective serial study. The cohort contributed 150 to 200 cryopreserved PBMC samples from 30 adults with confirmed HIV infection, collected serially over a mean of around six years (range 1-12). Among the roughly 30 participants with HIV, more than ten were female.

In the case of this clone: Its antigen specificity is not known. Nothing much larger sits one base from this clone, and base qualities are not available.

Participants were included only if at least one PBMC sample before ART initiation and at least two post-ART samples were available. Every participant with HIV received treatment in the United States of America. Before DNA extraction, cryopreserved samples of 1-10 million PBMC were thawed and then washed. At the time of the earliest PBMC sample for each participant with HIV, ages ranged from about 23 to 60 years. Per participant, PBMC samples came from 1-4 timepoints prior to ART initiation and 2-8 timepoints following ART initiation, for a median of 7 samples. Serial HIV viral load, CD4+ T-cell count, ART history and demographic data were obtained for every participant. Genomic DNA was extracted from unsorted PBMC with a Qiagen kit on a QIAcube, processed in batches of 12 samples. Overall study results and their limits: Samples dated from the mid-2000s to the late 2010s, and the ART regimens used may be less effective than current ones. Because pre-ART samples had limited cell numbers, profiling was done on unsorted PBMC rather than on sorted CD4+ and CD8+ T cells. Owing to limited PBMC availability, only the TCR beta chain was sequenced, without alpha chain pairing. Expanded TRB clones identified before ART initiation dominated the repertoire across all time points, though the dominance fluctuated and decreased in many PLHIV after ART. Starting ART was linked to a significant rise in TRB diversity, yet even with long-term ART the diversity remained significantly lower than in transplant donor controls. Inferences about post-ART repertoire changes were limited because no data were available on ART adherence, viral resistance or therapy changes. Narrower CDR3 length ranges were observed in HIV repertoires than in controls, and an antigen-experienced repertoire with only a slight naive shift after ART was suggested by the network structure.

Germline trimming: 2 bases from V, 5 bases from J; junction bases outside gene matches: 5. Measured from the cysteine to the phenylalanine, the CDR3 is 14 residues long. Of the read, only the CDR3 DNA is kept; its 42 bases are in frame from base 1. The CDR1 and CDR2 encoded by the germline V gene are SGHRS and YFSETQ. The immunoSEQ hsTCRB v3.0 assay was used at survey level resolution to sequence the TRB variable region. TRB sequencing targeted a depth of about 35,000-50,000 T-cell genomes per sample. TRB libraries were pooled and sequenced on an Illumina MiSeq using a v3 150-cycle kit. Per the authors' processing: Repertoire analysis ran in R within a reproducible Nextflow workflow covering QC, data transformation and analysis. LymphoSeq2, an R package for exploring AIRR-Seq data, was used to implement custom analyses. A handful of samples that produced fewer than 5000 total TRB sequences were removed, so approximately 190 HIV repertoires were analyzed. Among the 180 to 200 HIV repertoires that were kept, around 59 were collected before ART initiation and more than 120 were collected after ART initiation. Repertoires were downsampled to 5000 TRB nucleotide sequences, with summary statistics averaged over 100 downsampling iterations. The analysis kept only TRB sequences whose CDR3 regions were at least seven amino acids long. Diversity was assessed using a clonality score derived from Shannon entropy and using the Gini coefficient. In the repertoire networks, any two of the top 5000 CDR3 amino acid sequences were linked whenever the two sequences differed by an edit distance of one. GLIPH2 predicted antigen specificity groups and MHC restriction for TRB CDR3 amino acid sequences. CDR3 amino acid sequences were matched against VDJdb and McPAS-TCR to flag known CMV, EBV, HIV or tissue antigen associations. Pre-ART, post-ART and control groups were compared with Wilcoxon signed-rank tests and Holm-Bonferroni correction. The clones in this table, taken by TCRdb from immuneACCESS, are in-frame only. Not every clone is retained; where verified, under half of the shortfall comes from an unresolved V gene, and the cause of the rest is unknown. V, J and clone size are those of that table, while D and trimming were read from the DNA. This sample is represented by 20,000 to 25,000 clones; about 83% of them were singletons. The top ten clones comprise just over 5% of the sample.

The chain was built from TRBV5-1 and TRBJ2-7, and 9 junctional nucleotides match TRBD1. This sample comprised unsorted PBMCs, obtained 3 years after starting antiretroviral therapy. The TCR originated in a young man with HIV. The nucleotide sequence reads TGCGCCAGCAGCTTTACAGGGGGCATGGACGAGCAGTACTTC. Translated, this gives CASSFTGGMDEQYF.